This TCR beta chain was documented in a study of Ad26.COV2.S vaccination and SARS-CoV-2 variants. The protocol was immunoSEQ multiplex PCR, while the TCRdb copy is restricted to in-frame clones and leaves out a portion. Among about 370,000 clones listed, 70% to 90% were seen once. As for treatment: some 20 received Ad26.COV2.S at low or high dose, single or two shots; about five received placebo; per-sample allocation not given. The samples were gathered on day 63 after the first injection of vaccine or placebo. CDR3 length: 18 amino acids. The germline V gene encodes CDR1 SGHDN and CDR2 FVKESK. Losses at the gene ends were 2 bases for V and 7 bases for J; bases not matched to a gene: 12.

This receptor was identified in a person aged 18-60 years who received the Ad26.COV2.S COVID-19 vaccine or a placebo. The chain joins TRBV14 to TRBJ1-6; 9 bases are a match to TRBD1. This material consisted of peripheral blood, taken in a trial of Ad26.COV2.S vaccine versus placebo. CDR3 DNA sequence: TGTGCCAGCAGCCAACGAATTCTCGGGACAGGGCGCAATTCACCCCTCCACTTT. Translation gives CASSQRILGTGRNSPLHF.